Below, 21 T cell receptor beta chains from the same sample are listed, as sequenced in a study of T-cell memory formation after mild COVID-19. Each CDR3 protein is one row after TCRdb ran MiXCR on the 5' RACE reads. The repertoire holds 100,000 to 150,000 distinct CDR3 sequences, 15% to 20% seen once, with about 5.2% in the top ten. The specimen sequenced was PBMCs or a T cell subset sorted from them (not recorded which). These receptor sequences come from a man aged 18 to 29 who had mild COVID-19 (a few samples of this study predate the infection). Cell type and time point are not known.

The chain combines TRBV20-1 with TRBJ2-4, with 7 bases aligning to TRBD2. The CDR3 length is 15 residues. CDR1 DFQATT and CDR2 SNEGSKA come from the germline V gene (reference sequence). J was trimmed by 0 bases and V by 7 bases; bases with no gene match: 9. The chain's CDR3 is CSVSSGPLAKNIQYF. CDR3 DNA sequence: TGCAGTGTTTCTAGCGGTCCTCTAGCCAAAAACATTCAGTACTTC.

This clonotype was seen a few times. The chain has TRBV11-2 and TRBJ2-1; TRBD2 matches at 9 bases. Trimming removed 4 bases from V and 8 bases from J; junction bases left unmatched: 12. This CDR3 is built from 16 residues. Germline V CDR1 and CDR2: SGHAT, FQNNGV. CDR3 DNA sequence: TGTGCCAGCAGCTACCCATGGCGGGGGGGCCTAGATGAGCAGTTCTTC. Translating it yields CASSYPWRGGLDEQFF.

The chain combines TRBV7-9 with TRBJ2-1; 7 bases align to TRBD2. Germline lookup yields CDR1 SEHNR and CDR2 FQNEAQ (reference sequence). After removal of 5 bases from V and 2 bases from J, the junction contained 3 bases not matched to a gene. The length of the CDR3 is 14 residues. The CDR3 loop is CASSLTSTYNEQFF. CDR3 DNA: TGTGCCAGCAGCCTGACTAGCACCTACAATGAGCAGTTCTTC.

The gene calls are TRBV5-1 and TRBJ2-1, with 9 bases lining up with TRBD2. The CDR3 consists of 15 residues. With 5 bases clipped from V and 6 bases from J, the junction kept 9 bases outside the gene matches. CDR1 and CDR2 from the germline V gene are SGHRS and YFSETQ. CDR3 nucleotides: TGCGCCAGCAGTCGCGCGGGGGGGACCACCAATGAGCAGTTCTTC. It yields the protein CASSRAGGTTNEQFF.

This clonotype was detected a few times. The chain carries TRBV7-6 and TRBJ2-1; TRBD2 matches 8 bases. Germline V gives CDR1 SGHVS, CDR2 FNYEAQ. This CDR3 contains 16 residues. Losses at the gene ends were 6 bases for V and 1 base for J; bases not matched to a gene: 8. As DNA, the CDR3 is TGTGCCAGCAGACCGCTAGCGGGTCCATCCTACAATGAGCAGTTCTTC. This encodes CASRPLAGPSYNEQFF.

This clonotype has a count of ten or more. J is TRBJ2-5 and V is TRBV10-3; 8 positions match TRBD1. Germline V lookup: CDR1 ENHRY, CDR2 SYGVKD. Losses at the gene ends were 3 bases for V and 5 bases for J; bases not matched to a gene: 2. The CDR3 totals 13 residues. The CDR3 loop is CAISDRGRETQYF. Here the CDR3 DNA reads TGTGCCATCAGTGACAGGGGGCGGGAGACCCAGTACTTC.

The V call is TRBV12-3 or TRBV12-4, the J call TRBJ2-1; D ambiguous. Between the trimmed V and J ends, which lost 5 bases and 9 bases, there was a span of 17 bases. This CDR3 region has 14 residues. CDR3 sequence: CASSRQVLRSEQFF. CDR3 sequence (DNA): TGTGCCAGCAGTAGACAAGTCTTGAGGAGTGAGCAGTTCTTC.

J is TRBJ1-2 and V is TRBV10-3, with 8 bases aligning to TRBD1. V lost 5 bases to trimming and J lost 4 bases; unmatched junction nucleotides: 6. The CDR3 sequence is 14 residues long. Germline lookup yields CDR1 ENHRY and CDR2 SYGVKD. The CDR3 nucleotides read TGTGCCATCAGTTCCGGACAGGGCACCTATGGCTACACCTTC. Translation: CAISSGQGTYGYTF.

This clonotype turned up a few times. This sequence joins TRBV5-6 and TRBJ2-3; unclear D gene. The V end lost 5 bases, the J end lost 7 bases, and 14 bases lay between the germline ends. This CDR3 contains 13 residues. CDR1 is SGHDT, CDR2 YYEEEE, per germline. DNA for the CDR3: TGTGCCAGCAGTCGGAACCAGCGTCATACGCAGTATTTT. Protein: CASSRNQRHTQYF.

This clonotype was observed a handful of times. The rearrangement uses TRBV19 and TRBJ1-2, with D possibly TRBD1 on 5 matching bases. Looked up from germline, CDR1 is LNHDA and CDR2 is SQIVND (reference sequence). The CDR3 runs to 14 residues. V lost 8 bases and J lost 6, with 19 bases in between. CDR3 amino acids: CASRPGGEKNGYTF. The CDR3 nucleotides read TGTGCCAGTCGACCCGGGGGAGAGAAAAATGGCTACACCTTC. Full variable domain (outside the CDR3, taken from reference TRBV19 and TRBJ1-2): DGGITQSPKYLFRKEGQNVTLSCEQNLNHDAMYWYRQDPGQGLRLIYYSQIVNDFQKGDIAEGYSVSREKKESFPLTVTSAQKNPTAFYLCASRPGGEKNGYTFGSGTRLTVV.

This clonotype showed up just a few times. The CDR3 loop is CASSFPTGGTGELFF. CDR3 sequence (DNA): TGCGCCAGCAGCTTCCCGACAGGGGGCACCGGGGAGCTGTTTTTT. V gene TRBV5-1 combines with J gene TRBJ2-2; 9 bases line up with TRBD1. Germline V gene sequence: CDR1 SGHRS, CDR2 YFSETQ. The CDR3 sequence is 15 residues long. The ends lost 2 bases at V and 4 bases at J; junction bases unmatched: 3.

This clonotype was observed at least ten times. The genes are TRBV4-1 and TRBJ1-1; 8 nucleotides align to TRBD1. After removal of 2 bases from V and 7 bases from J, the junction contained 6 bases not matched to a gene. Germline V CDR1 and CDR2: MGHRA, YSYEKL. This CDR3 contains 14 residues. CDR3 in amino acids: CASSQPTGEDEAFF. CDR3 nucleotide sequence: TGCGCCAGCAGCCAACCGACAGGGGAGGATGAAGCTTTCTTT.

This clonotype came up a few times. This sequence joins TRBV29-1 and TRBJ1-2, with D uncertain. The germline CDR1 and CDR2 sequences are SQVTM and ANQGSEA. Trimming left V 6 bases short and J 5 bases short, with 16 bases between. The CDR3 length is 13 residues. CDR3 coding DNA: TGCAGCGTGATGACTGATCACAGTTATGGCTACACCTTC. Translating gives CSVMTDHSYGYTF.

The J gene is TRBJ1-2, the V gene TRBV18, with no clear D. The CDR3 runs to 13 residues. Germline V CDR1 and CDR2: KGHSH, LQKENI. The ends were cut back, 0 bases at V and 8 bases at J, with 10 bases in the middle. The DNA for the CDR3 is TGTGCCAGCTCACCACCGTCGGGGTTCGGCTACACCTTC. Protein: CASSPPSGFGYTF. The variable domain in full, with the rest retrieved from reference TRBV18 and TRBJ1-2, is NAGVMQNPRHLVRRRGQEARLRCSPMKGHSHVYWYRQLPEEGLKFMVYLQKENIIDESGMPKERFSAEFPKEGPSILRIQQVVRGDSAAYFCASSPPSGFGYTFGSGTRLTVV.

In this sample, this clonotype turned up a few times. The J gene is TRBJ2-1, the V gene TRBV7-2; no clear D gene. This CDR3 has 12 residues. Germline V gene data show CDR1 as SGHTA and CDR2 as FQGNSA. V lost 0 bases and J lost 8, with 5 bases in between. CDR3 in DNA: TGTGCCAGCAGCTTAGCTTCGTATGAGCAGTTCTTC. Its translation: CASSLASYEQFF.

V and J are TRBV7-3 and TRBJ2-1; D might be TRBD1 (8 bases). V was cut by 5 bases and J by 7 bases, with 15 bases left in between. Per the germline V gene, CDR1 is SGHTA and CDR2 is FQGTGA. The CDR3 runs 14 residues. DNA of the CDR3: TGTGCCAGCAGCACAGGGGGGGCGAGGAATGAGCAGTTCTTC. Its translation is CASSTGGARNEQFF.

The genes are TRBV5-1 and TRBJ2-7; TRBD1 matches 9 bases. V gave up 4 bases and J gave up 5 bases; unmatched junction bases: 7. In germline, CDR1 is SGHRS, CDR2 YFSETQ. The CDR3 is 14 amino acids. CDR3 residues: CASSPRTGEDEQYV. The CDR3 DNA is TGCGCCAGCAGCCCGAGGACAGGGGAAGACGAGCAGTACGTC.

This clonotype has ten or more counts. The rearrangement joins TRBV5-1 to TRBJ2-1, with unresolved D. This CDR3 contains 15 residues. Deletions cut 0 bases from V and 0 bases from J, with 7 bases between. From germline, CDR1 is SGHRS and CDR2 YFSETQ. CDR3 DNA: TGCGCCAGCAGCTTGGTCTCCCTCTCCTACAATGAGCAGTTCTTC. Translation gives CASSLVSLSYNEQFF.

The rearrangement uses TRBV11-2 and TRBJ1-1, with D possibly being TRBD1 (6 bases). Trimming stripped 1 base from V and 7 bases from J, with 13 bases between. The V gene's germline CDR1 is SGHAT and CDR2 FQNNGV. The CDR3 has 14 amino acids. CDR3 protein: CASSLAGELGEAFF. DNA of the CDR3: TGTGCCAGCAGCTTAGCAGGGGAATTAGGTGAAGCTTTCTTT.

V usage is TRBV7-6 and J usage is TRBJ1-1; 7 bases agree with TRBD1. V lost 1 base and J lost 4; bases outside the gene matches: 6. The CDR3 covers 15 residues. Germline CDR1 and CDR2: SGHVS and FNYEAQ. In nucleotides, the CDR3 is TGTGCCAGCAGCTTAGGGGCAGGGGGGAGCACTGAAGCTTTCTTT. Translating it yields CASSLGAGGSTEAFF.

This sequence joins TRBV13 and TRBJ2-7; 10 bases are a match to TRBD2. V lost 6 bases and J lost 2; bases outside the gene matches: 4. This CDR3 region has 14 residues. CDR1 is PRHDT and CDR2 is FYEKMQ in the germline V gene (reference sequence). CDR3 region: CASRFSGGAYEQYF. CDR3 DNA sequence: TGTGCCAGCAGATTCAGCGGGGGGGCCTACGAGCAGTACTTC.